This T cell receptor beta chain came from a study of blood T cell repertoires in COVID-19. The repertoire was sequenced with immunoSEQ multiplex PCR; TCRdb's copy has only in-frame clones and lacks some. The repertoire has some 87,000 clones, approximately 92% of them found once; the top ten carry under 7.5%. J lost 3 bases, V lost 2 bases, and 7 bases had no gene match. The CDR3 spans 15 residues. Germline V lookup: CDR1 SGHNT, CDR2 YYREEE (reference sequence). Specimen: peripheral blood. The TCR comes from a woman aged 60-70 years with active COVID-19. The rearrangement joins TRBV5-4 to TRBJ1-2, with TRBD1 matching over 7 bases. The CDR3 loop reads CASSFGQELDYGYTF. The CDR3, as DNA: TGTGCCAGCAGCTTCGGACAGGAGTTAGACTATGGCTACACCTTC.